This paragraph reports one T cell receptor (beta chain). As yet, its antigen is unknown. The germline CDR1 and CDR2 sequences are MNHNS and SASEGT. The CDR3 is 14 amino acids. V was clipped by 10 bases and J by 7 bases; unmatched bases: 14. This entry is derived from a study of cytomegalovirus exposure and HLA in healthy donors. Findings and limits, study-wide: An analysis done earlier found most TCR beta V segments productive about 87% or about 30% of the time.

The PCR ran on 60 Vbeta and 13 Jbeta primers. The table came from immunoSEQ multiplex PCR; TCRdb's copy has only in-frame clones and leaves some out. The sample consists of over 90,000 clones, about 74% of them appearing once. The V call is TRBV6-1, the J call TRBJ1-1; 8 positions match TRBD1. The clonotype was recovered from a woman between 45 and 60 years old in good health and CMV-seropositive. Sequenced sample: PBMCs. CDR3 bases: TGTGCCACTCGGACAGGGAACCGCGGAAGTGAAGCTTTCTTT. This sequence encodes CATRTGNRGSEAFF.